This record looks at one T cell receptor beta chain sequence and its context. This entry is derived from a study of cytomegalovirus exposure and HLA in healthy donors. Use of 60 Vbeta and 13 Jbeta primers characterized the PCR. Assay used: immunoSEQ multiplex PCR; TCRdb lists only in-frame clones, some missing. The table has under 200,000 clones, over 65% seen once. The germline CDR1 and CDR2 sequences are KGHSH and LQKENI. This CDR3 has 16 amino acids. Trimming stripped 0 bases from V and 3 bases from J, with 12 bases between. The TCR comes from a middle-aged woman in good health and CMV-seropositive. The sample taken for sequencing was PBMCs. This chain links TRBV18 with TRBJ2-1; tentative D call: TRBD2 (6 bases). The CDR3 loop reads CASSPPNSGDYNEQFF. The CDR3 DNA reads as TGTGCCAGCTCACCACCGAATAGCGGAGACTACAATGAGCAGTTCTTC.